This T cell receptor beta chain was retrieved from a study of CD8 T cells in ankylosing spondylitis. Study-level findings and limits: Within ankylosing spondylitis blood, a TCR beta motif made up of eight or nine highly homologous variants appeared to be characteristic.

Making use of molecular barcodes, quantitative 5'-RACE generated TCR beta libraries. MiXCR, run by TCRdb on the 5' RACE reads, gives a single entry per CDR3 protein. The sample lists about 750,000 distinct CDR3 sequences, 15% to 20% occurring once. Germline V gene data show CDR1 as SGHRS and CDR2 as YFSETQ. The CDR3 spans 14 residues. Trimming cost V 4 bases and J 6 bases, with 13 bases left between them. To note about this clonotype: Its antigen is unknown.

The gene calls are TRBV5-1 and TRBJ1-4; weak D call: TRBD1 (6 bases). Sequencing input: blood, either unsorted or a sorted T cell fraction (not recorded which). The TCR originated in a male donor with ankylosing spondylitis. In DNA, the CDR3 is TGCGCCAGCAGCGTGGACAGAGCGGATGAAAAACTGTTTTTT. As protein: CASSVDRADEKLFF. Looking up the rest from reference TRBV5-1 and TRBJ1-4 gives the full variable domain: KAGVTQTPRYLIKTRGQQVTLSCSPISGHRSVSWYQQTPGQGLQFLFEYFSETQRNKGNFPGRFSGRQFSNSRSEMNVSTLELGDSALYLCASSVDRADEKLFFGSGTQLSVL.